Below, one T cell receptor beta chain is given with its context. The antigen it binds to is not known. It has no much larger one-base neighbor in the sample; base qualities were not kept. TCRB and TCRAD loci were amplified from a standardized quantity of quality-controlled genomic DNA using the immunoSEQ multiplex PCR assay. Amplicons spanned the V(D)J region at a length sufficient to cover the CDR3 and identify V and J genes. Through the commercial immunoSEQ service, the amplicons were sequenced on an Illumina platform. The paper's data handling went like this. Primer bias and sequencing errors were corrected using previously described methods, and TCRAD and TCRB definitions followed the IMGT database. Analysis of the repertoires was done with immunoSEQ Analyzer 3.0 and VDJTools and included basic statistics, V/J segment usage, diversity estimates, rarefaction and pairwise overlap. To estimate diversity, the Chao1, ChaoE, Efron-Thisted, Shannon and inverse Simpson indices were applied, and diversity was also estimated on datasets down-sampled to the smallest sample. Repertoire overlap used strict matching of CDR3 nucleotide sequence, V gene and J gene, with Jaccard-based multidimensional scaling clustering. TCRdb took over this immuneACCESS table, retaining in-frame rearrangements with V and J assigned. Such tables are incomplete; in checked studies, under half of the missing clones stem from an unresolved V gene, and the remainder is unexplained. V and J calls and clone size follow that table, whereas D and trimming were derived from the DNA. This sample comprises tens of thousands of clones, 85% to 95% of them detected only once. The ten largest clones capture roughly 5.7% of the sample.

The data stem from a study of human thymus T cells (dated by TCRdb to about 2020). For the wider study: The study characterized TCR alpha and beta repertoires from eight infant thymus samples and a few related peripheral blood samples. The cohort included six male and a couple of female infants, with donor ages spanning 7 to 244 days.

What the authors observed across the whole study: V and J gene segment usage appeared biased in both thymic and peripheral blood repertoires. On average, thymus samples gave 800,000 or so unique TCRB clonotypes, whereas blood samples gave roughly 80,000.

The CDR3, cysteine through phenylalanine, is 16 amino acids long. Only CDR3 DNA remains: 48 bases, in frame from the first base. V is cut by 5 bases and J by 0 bases, and the space between the germline ends is 16 bases. The germline V gene (reference sequence) gives CDR1 as LNHDA and CDR2 as SQIVND. Immunologically healthy infants undergoing open corrective cardiac surgery for congenital heart defects in Finland were used as donors. During surgery, a small about 0.45-1 mL aliquot of peripheral blood was collected from four of the eight donors. Genomic DNA from blood samples was extracted from all available leukocytes rather than from a fixed cell number. Erythrocytes were removed from blood with ACK lysis buffer, and the leukocytes were stored as pellets at -70 °C. A QIAsymphony instrument was used to extract genomic DNA from the frozen cell pellets.

This receptor was taken from a boy younger than two with a congenital heart defect but otherwise immunologically healthy. Recombination linked TRBV19 to TRBJ1-1, with the D gene call left open. Sequences were obtained from blood. The bases read TGTGCCAGTAGTCTCGGAGGGTTATGGGTGAACACTGAAGCTTTCTTT. It codes for CASSLGGLWVNTEAFF.